A selection of T cell receptor beta chains follows, all from one sample in a study of blood T cell repertoires in COVID-19. Only in-frame clones appear in the TCRdb table, and some are missing; sequencing was by immunoSEQ multiplex PCR. The sample has tens of thousands of clones; approximately 88% are singletons. Sequencing was performed on peripheral blood. The receptors were gathered from a woman aged 45 to 65 with acute or convalescent COVID-19. The CDR3 runs from the conserved cysteine through the conserved F or W. A D gene is named only where the DNA matches it firmly. Not all rows give a size; the values are once, few, many and, for expanded clones, a class.

CDR3aa: CASSAREGQPNEQFF
CDR3nt: TGTGCCAGCAGCGCGAGAGAGGGACAGCCCAATGAGCAGTTCTTC
j_gene: TRBJ2-1
abundance: .
len: 15
v_gene: TRBV9
d_gene: TRBD1

CDR3aa: CASSVVGIAGTDTQYF
CDR3nt: TGTGCCAGCAGCGTAGTTGGGATAGCGGGCACAGATACGCAGTATTTT
j_gene: TRBJ2-3
abundance: once
len: 16
v_gene: TRBV9
d_gene: .

CDR3aa: CASSPGTGLETQYF
CDR3nt: TGTGCCAGCAGCCCGGGGACAGGGCTCGAGACCCAGTACTTC
j_gene: TRBJ2-5
abundance: .
len: 14
v_gene: TRBV7-9
d_gene: TRBD1

CDR3aa: CASSPSPGRTETQYF
CDR3nt: TGTGCCAGCAGTCCCTCACCCGGGAGGACAGAGACCCAGTACTTC
j_gene: TRBJ2-5
abundance: .
len: 15
v_gene: TRBV6-2/TRBV6-3
d_gene: TRBD2

CDR3aa: CAWSVGQGLGPQHF
CDR3nt: TGTGCCTGGAGCGTCGGACAGGGGTTAGGGCCCCAGCATTTT
j_gene: TRBJ1-5
abundance: .
len: 14
v_gene: TRBV30
d_gene: TRBD1

CDR3aa: CASSSPGGDTQYF
CDR3nt: TGTGCCAGCTCATCCCCGGGGGGGGATACGCAGTATTTT
j_gene: TRBJ2-3
abundance: .
len: 13
v_gene: TRBV18
d_gene: TRBD2

CDR3aa: CASSQAGGGAGEQYF
CDR3nt: TGTGCCAGCAGCCAAGCCGGCGGGGGGGCTGGGGAGCAGTACTTC
j_gene: TRBJ2-7
abundance: .
len: 15
v_gene: TRBV3-1/TRBV3-2
d_gene: TRBD2

CDR3aa: CASATGDRWAEAFF
CDR3nt: TGTGCCAGCGCCACAGGGGACCGTTGGGCTGAAGCTTTCTTT
j_gene: TRBJ1-1
abundance: .
len: 14
v_gene: TRBV6-5
d_gene: TRBD1

CDR3aa: CASLLTELNTEAFF
CDR3nt: TGTGCCAGCCTACTGACAGAGCTGAACACTGAAGCTTTCTTT
j_gene: TRBJ1-1
abundance: .
len: 14
v_gene: TRBV18
d_gene: .

CDR3aa: CASRLAGMYYNEQFF
CDR3nt: TGTGCCAGCAGACTAGCGGGGATGTACTACAATGAGCAGTTCTTC
j_gene: TRBJ2-1
abundance: .
len: 15
v_gene: TRBV6-5
d_gene: TRBD2

CDR3aa: CASSLGAANSPLHF
CDR3nt: TGTGCCAGCAGTTTAGGGGCAGCAAATTCACCCCTCCACTTT
j_gene: TRBJ1-6
abundance: .
len: 14
v_gene: TRBV27
d_gene: .